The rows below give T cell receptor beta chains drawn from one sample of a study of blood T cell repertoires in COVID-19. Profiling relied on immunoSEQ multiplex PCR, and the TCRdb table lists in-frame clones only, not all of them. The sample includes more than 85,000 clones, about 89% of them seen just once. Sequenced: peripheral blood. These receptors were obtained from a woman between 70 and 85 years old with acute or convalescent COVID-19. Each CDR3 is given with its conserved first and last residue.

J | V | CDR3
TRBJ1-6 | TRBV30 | CAWRRQSNSPLHF
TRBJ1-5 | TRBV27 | CASSNRGTRNQPQHF
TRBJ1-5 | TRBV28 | CASSYRTPAGNQPQHF
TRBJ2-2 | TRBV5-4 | CASNQAHGELFF
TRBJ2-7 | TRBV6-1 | CASSERASGNYEQYF
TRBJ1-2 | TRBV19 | CASRRQGGYGYTF
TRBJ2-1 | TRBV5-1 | CASSILGLVPNEQFF
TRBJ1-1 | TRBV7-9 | CASAFTGGGTEAFF
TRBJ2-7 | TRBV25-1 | CASSEYGGGHYEQYF
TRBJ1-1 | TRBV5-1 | CASSLERRNTEAFF
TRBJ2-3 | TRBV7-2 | CASSPLGGARADTQYF
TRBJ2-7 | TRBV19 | CASSGAGGPYEQYF
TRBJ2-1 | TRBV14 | CASSQEWGQPYNEQFF
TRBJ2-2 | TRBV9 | CASSPRGTGELFF
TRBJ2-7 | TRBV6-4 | CASSDGQGITYEQYF
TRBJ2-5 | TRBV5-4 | CASSLGGVARQETQYF
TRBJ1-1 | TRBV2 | CASRRTGQSPAAFF